The subject of this entry is one TCR beta chain. The study recruited people aged about 18 to 90 years across approximately 23 US areas. Among Cohort 3 donors, those recovered had two negative PCRs, clearance, or symptom resolution. Some clones are missing from TCRdb's copy, which holds only in-frame ones; the method was immunoSEQ multiplex PCR. The sample consists of a few hundred thousand clones, 80% to 85% of them appearing once. The sample originates from a study of blood T cell repertoires in COVID-19. The CDR3 totals 15 residues. V was pared by 8 bases and J by 2 bases, with 3 bases of the junction left unmatched. The V gene's germline CDR1 is MDHEN and CDR2 SYDVKM.

The chain joins TRBV28 to TRBJ2-6; TRBD2 matches at 10 bases. The source material was PBMCs or T cells enriched from blood (not recorded which). This receptor was identified in a man aged 50-60 years who had recovered from COVID-19. CDR3 amino acids: CASRAGGPGANVLTF. CDR3 sequence (DNA): TGTGCCAGCCGAGCGGGAGGGCCTGGGGCCAACGTCCTGACTTTC.